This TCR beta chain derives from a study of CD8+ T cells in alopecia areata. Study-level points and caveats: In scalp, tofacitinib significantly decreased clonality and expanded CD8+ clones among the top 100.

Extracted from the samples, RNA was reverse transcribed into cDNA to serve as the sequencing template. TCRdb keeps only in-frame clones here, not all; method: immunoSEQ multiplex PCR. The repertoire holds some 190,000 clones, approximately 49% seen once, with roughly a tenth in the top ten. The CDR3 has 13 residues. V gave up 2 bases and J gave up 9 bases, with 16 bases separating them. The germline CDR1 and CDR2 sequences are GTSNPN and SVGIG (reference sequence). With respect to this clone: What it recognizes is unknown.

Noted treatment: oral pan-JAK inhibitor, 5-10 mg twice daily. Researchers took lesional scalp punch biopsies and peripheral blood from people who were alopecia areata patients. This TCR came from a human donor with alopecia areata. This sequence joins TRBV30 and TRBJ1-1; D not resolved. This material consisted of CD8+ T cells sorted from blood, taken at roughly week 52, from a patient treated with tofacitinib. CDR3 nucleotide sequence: TGTGCCTGGAGTCCCTTGGACGGAGCCAAAGCTTTCTTT. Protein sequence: CAWSPLDGAKAFF.